One sample yielded the 22 T cell receptor beta chains listed below, sequenced in a study of shared clonotypes between healthy human individuals. The method was immunoSEQ multiplex PCR; TCRdb's version includes in-frame clones alone and lacks a portion of them. The table has about 120,000 clones, around 68% seen once. Input material: memory CD8+ T cells sorted from blood. Documented subset: CD45RO+ cells pooled with CCR7-negative TemRA cells. The source is a woman under 40 in good health.

As to this clone: At one of its ends the junction is not consistent with the germline gene, which may arise from a read error. CDR3 DNA sequence: TGCAGTGCTAAATGGGACAGGCACTTC. It encodes CSAKWDRHF. V and J are TRBV20-1 and TRBJ1-2; 8 bases align to TRBD1. Germline CDR1 is DFQATT and CDR2 is SNEGSKA (reference sequence). The CDR3 consists of 9 residues.

The rearrangement joins TRBV28 to TRBJ1-1; 8 positions match TRBD1. The CDR3 totals 15 residues. CDR1 is MDHEN and CDR2 is SYDVKM in the germline V gene. After removal of 6 bases from V and 4 bases from J, the junction contained 10 bases not matched to a gene. The CDR3 region is CASSPMDRVATEAFF. CDR3 bases: TGTGCCAGCAGCCCCATGGACAGGGTGGCCACTGAAGCTTTCTTT.

The rearrangement links TRBV7-2 to TRBJ1-5; TRBD1 agrees at 8 bases. Germline V gives CDR1 SGHTA, CDR2 FQGNSA. This CDR3 has 15 residues. V lost 4 bases to trimming and J lost 3 bases; unmatched junction nucleotides: 5. The CDR3 sequence is CASSSGQGDNQPQHF. CDR3 nucleotide sequence: TGTGCCAGCAGCTCTGGACAGGGCGACAATCAGCCCCAGCATTTT. The entire variable domain, with the rest obtained from reference TRBV7-2 and TRBJ1-5, is as follows: GAGVSQSPSNKVTEKGKDVELRCDPISGHTALYWYRQSLGQGLEFLIYFQGNSAPDKSGLPSDRFSAERTGGSVSTLTIQRTQQEDSAVYLCASSSGQGDNQPQHFGDGTRLSIL.

The chain uses TRBV5-5 and TRBJ2-3; D possibly corresponds to TRBD2 (5 bases). V lost 0 bases and J lost 3, with 14 bases in between. This CDR3 is built from 16 residues. Germline CDR1 reads SGHKS; CDR2 reads YYEKEE (reference sequence). This chain's CDR3 is CASSLAWEPRTDTQYF. The CDR3 DNA reads TGTGCCAGCAGCTTGGCCTGGGAGCCGAGGACAGATACGCAGTATTTT. The variable domain in full, with the rest retrieved from reference TRBV5-5 and TRBJ2-3, is DAGVTQSPTHLIKTRGQQVTLRCSPISGHKSVSWYQQVLGQGPQFIFQYYEKEERGRGNFPDRFSARQFPNYSSELNVNALLLGDSALYLCASSLAWEPRTDTQYFGPGTRLTVL.

The chain links TRBV5-4 to TRBJ2-7; possible D gene TRBD1, 6 bases. The germline gives CDR1 SGHNT, CDR2 YYREEE (reference sequence). With 2 bases removed from V and 3 bases from J, the gap between germline ends came to 15 bases. The CDR3 has 15 amino acids. As DNA, the CDR3 is TGTGCCAGCAGCTTTTCGGGCAGGGGAGACTACGAGCAGTACTTC. This translates into CASSFSGRGDYEQYF.

The CDR3 reads CASSAVRAWDEQFF. CDR3 nucleotide sequence: TGTGCCAGCAGCGCCGTGAGGGCCTGGGATGAGCAGTTCTTC. The chain couples TRBV13 to TRBJ2-1; TRBD2 is a possible D gene (5 bases). Trimming pared 5 bases from V and 8 bases from J, leaving 16 bases between. The CDR3 extends over 14 amino acids. The germline V gene has CDR1 PRHDT and CDR2 FYEKMQ (reference sequence). Filled out from reference TRBV13 and TRBJ2-1, the complete variable domain reads AAGVIQSPRHLIKEKRETATLKCYPIPRHDTVYWYQQGPGQDPQFLISFYEKMQSDKGSIPDRFSAQQFSDYHSELNMSSLELGDSALYFCASSAVRAWDEQFFGPGTRLTVL.

The CDR3 region is CASSYSREGLNEQFF. The CDR3 DNA sequence: TGTGCCAGCAGTTACTCGCGGGAAGGTCTCAATGAGCAGTTCTTC. The chain employs TRBV6-5 and TRBJ2-1, with D possibly being TRBD2 (6 bases). Looked up from germline, CDR1 is MNHEY and CDR2 is SVGAGI. Trimming stripped 0 bases from V and 6 bases from J, with 12 bases between. This CDR3 comprises 15 residues.

In its sample, this clone was seen a few times. Distinct nucleotide sequences in the sample also encode this CDR3. The V call is TRBV19, the J call TRBJ1-5; D possibly corresponds to TRBD1 (5 bases). The CDR3 runs 15 residues. Germline V gene sequence: CDR1 LNHDA, CDR2 SQIVND (reference sequence). Trimming stripped 2 bases from V and 1 base from J, with 9 bases between. The CDR3 spells CASSIWGGSNQPQHF. The CDR3 DNA reads as TGTGCCAGTAGTATATGGGGGGGGAGCAATCAGCCCCAGCATTTT.

V is TRBV5-1 and J is TRBJ2-3; 7 bases align to TRBD1. The CDR3 is 14 residues long. From germline, CDR1 is SGHRS and CDR2 YFSETQ. Unmatched junction bases numbered 4, after V lost 5 bases and J lost 1 base. CDR3 coding DNA: TGCGCCAGCAGGCCCGGGACAGGCACAGATACGCAGTATTTT. This gives the protein CASRPGTGTDTQYF.

This rearrangement joins TRBV10-2 to TRBJ1-2; D is perhaps TRBD1 (5 bases). Germline assignment: CDR1 WSHSY and CDR2 SAAADI. The CDR3 runs to 16 residues. V was trimmed by 8 bases and J by 6 bases, leaving 25 bases between them. CDR3 sequence: CASCGARGQVFHGYTF. The CDR3 DNA sequence: TGCGCCAGCTGCGGGGCCCGAGGGCAGGTTTTCCATGGCTACACCTTC.

V and J are TRBV7-9 and TRBJ2-7, with D possibly TRBD2 on 6 matching bases. The V end lost 3 bases, the J end lost 6 bases, and 12 bases lay between the germline ends. This CDR3 is built from 13 residues. Looked up from germline, CDR1 is SEHNR and CDR2 is FQNEAQ (reference sequence). This CDR3 reads CASSFRRESEQYF. The CDR3 coding sequence is TGTGCCAGCAGCTTTAGGCGGGAAAGCGAGCAGTACTTC.

The table lists this clone with many counts. The V and J genes are TRBV10-3 and TRBJ2-7; D is perhaps TRBD1 (5 bases). Germline CDR1 is ENHRY and CDR2 is SYGVKD. This CDR3 comprises 13 residues. Deletions cut 7 bases from V and 0 bases from J, with 10 bases between. The CDR3 DNA reads TGTGCCATCATGACAGCGAGCTCCTACGAGCAGTACTTC. Translated: CAIMTASSYEQYF.

The chain carries TRBV5-6 and TRBJ2-7; TRBD2 aligns across 7 bases. This CDR3 has 15 residues. Germline CDR1 SGHDT, CDR2 YYEEEE. V lost 4 bases to trimming and J lost 1 base; unmatched junction nucleotides: 8. The CDR3 reads CASSIGGCRSYEQYF. The CDR3 DNA reads as TGTGCCAGCAGCATCGGGGGGTGCCGTTCCTACGAGCAGTACTTC.

The chain has TRBV6-1 and TRBJ2-7; 7 bases fit TRBD1. J gave up 1 base and V 4 bases, and 22 bases lay outside the gene matches. The germline CDR1 and CDR2 sequences are MNHNS and SASEGT. CDR3 size: 20 residues. CDR3 region: CASSGYPSRNRDRRSYEQYF. CDR3 coding DNA: TGTGCCAGCAGTGGGTACCCCTCTAGGAACCGGGACAGAAGGTCCTACGAGCAGTACTTC.

Ten or more counts support this clone. The chain joins TRBV11-3 to TRBJ2-7; perhaps D is TRBD1 or TRBD2 (5 bases each). The V end was cut by 3 bases, the J end by 5 bases, with 11 bases between. This CDR3 comprises 13 residues. Germline V gene sequence: CDR1 SGHNT, CDR2 YENEEA. CDR3 coding DNA: TGTGCCAGCAGCTTTGGGGGTAGCGACGAGCAGTACTTC. Translated: CASSFGGSDEQYF.

V gene TRBV6-1 combines with J gene TRBJ2-5, with TRBD2 matching 9 bases. This CDR3 is 13 amino acids long. Germline loops: CDR1 MNHNS, CDR2 SASEGT. Unmatched junction bases numbered 7, after V lost 6 bases and J lost 8 bases. The CDR3 region has the DNA TGTGCCAGCAGGGTAGCGGGAGTGGATACCCAGTACTTC. Translation: CASRVAGVDTQYF.

This chain links TRBV5-1 with TRBJ2-1; D is unresolved. Germline CDR1 SGHRS, CDR2 YFSETQ. The length of the CDR3 is 13 residues. V lost 0 bases and J lost 4, with 5 bases in between. CDR3 nucleotides: TGCGCCAGCAGCTTGGGGGGATACAATGAGCAGTTCTTC. Its protein product is CASSLGGYNEQFF.

This clone appeared a single time. The V and J genes are TRBV9 and TRBJ2-2; weak D call: TRBD2 (6 bases). Germline assignment: CDR1 SGDLS and CDR2 YYNGEE. The CDR3 runs to 15 residues. Trimming took off 4 bases at V and 4 bases at J, with 14 bases between the two ends. This chain's CDR3 is CASSFGGTTTGELFF. In DNA, the CDR3 is TGTGCCAGCAGCTTTGGAGGGACGACCACCGGGGAGCTGTTTTTT.

This rearrangement joins TRBV4-2 to TRBJ1-2, with D perhaps TRBD1 (6 bases). There are 15 residues in the CDR3. The germline V gene has CDR1 LGHNA and CDR2 YNFKEQ. V lost 4 bases and J 2 bases, leaving 14 bases between the germline ends. Here the CDR3 DNA reads TGTGCCAGCAGCCCCGTGGTTACAGGGAACTATGGCTACACCTTC. Translating it yields CASSPVVTGNYGYTF.

This chain uses TRBV28 with TRBJ2-7; D remains unclear. This CDR3 has 16 residues. Per the germline V gene, CDR1 is MDHEN and CDR2 is SYDVKM. Trimming shortened V by 3 bases and J by 3 bases, and 18 bases separated the two germline ends. CDR3 amino acids: CASSFLARSANYEQYF. The CDR3 DNA is TGTGCCAGCAGTTTCTTAGCTCGAAGTGCTAACTACGAGCAGTACTTC.

The chain's CDR3 is CASSQDSLSTDTQYF. CDR3 nucleotide sequence: TGTGCCAGTAGCCAGGACAGCTTAAGCACAGATACGCAGTATTTT. This chain links TRBV19 with TRBJ2-3, with a weak D call TRBD1 (6 bases). The ends were cut back, 6 bases at V and 0 bases at J, with 13 bases in the middle. This CDR3 is built from 15 residues. CDR1 LNHDA and CDR2 SQIVND come from the germline V gene (reference sequence).

The chain couples TRBV28 to TRBJ1-5; tentative D call: TRBD1 (5 bases). V was clipped by 5 bases and J by 1 base, with 12 bases between them. The CDR3 runs 15 residues. CDR1 MDHEN and CDR2 SYDVKM come from the germline V gene. The CDR3 coding sequence is TGTGCCAGCAGTCCCCTCGCAGGGAGCAATCAGCCCCAGCATTTT. Encoded protein: CASSPLAGSNQPQHF.